These 31 T cell receptor beta chains came from one sample sequenced in a study of T cells in Graves' hyperthyroidism and ophthalmopathy. The TCR beta CDR3 regions underwent amplification using RNA transcripts as the source. The HTBI set primed first-round TCR CDR3 RT-PCR. TCRdb reprocessed the multiplex PCR reads via MiXCR and lists one record per CDR3 protein. The sample includes about 600,000 distinct CDR3 sequences, around 16% of them seen just once. What was sequenced was blood. These receptors came from a woman aged 40 to 50 with Graves' ophthalmopathy.

CDR3 sequence (DNA): TGCAGCGTTGAACCGCAGTCCACTGAAGCTTTCTTT. This encodes CSVEPQSTEAFF. V usage is TRBV29-1 and J usage is TRBJ1-1, with D uncertain. Germline lookup yields CDR1 SQVTM and CDR2 ANQGSEA. V was cut by 2 bases and J by 4 bases, with 8 bases left in between. CDR3 size: 12 residues.

This clonotype has only a few counts. The chain couples TRBV27 to TRBJ2-7, with a tentative D call TRBD1 (5 bases). V lost 5 bases and J 4 bases, leaving 12 bases between the germline ends. The CDR3 sequence is 13 residues long. Germline V gene lookup returns CDR1 MNHEY and CDR2 SMNVEV (reference sequence). CDR3 sequence reads: CASSLYAGYEQYF. CDR3 sequence (DNA): TGTGCCAGCAGTCTTTATGCAGGGTACGAGCAGTACTTC.

This clonotype was seen more than once but under ten times. J is TRBJ2-7 and V is TRBV6-5; D is ambiguous. CDR3 length equals 15 residues. Trimming shortened V by 0 bases and J by 6 bases, and 15 bases separated the two germline ends. CDR1 is MNHEY and CDR2 is SVGAGI in the germline V gene. The CDR3 region has the DNA TGTGCCAGCAGTTACTCCGACCGATCCGGGTTCGAGCAGTACTTC. Translation: CASSYSDRSGFEQYF.

This clonotype was detected only a few times. V is TRBV20-1 and J is TRBJ1-5; no clear D. The CDR3 length is 15 residues. Germline CDR1 is DFQATT and CDR2 is SNEGSKA (reference sequence). V lost 0 bases and J lost 0, with 9 bases in between. Written as DNA, the CDR3 is TGCAGTGCTAGAGAGACCCGCCGTAGCAATCAGCCCCAGCATTTT. This encodes CSARETRRSNQPQHF.

This clonotype occurred a few times. This rearrangement joins TRBV19 to TRBJ2-7; 11 positions match TRBD2. There are 16 residues in the CDR3. The germline V gene has CDR1 LNHDA and CDR2 SQIVND (reference sequence). With 3 bases clipped from V and 4 bases from J, the junction kept 8 bases outside the gene matches. The CDR3 spells CASSMTGLADLYEQYF. CDR3 sequence (DNA): TGTGCCAGTAGTATGACGGGACTAGCGGATTTATACGAGCAGTACTTC.

The V gene is TRBV27, the J gene TRBJ1-2, with TRBD1 as a possible D gene (6 bases). With 8 bases removed from V and 6 bases from J, the gap between germline ends came to 16 bases. This CDR3 comprises 13 residues. Germline V gene lookup returns CDR1 MNHEY and CDR2 SMNVEV (reference sequence). This CDR3 reads CASGLRDTHGYTF. As DNA, the CDR3 is TGTGCCAGCGGGCTCCGGGACACCCATGGCTACACCTTC.

At least ten counts were recorded for this clonotype. The CDR3: CASSPPGVAREQFF. The DNA of the CDR3 is TGTGCCAGCAGCCCCCCAGGGGTAGCCCGTGAGCAGTTCTTC. V and J are TRBV3-1 and TRBJ2-1, with D possibly matching TRBD1 (6 bases). V lost 4 bases, J lost 9 bases, and 16 bases lay in between. CDR1 LGHDT and CDR2 YNNKEL come from the germline V gene (reference sequence). The CDR3 is 14 residues long.

This clonotype was seen at least ten times. The chain combines TRBV11-2 with TRBJ2-2; D gene unclear. The CDR3 has 13 amino acids. Germline-derived CDR1 and CDR2 are SGHAT and FQNNGV. The V end was cut by 0 bases, the J end by 4 bases, with 3 bases between. DNA for the CDR3: TGTGCCAGCAGCTTAGACGTCACCGGGGAGCTGTTTTTT. It translates to CASSLDVTGELFF.

The V call is TRBV7-2, the J call TRBJ2-7; 8 nucleotides align to TRBD1. Germline trimming cut 5 bases from V and 0 bases from J; bases unmatched to any gene: 9. Germline V lookup: CDR1 SGHTA, CDR2 FQGNSA. The CDR3 has 16 amino acids. The DNA for the CDR3 is TGTGCCAGCAGCCCCGCTCGGACAGGGAGCTCCTACGAGCAGTACTTC. Translating it yields CASSPARTGSSYEQYF.

This clonotype has just a few counts. The gene calls are TRBV5-5 and TRBJ2-2, with D maybe TRBD1 (6 bases). Germline CDR1 and CDR2: SGHKS and YYEKEE (reference sequence). The V end lost 10 bases, the J end lost 3 bases, and 16 bases lay between the germline ends. This CDR3 has 14 amino acids. This CDR3 is CAGNREWDTGELFF. The CDR3 region has the DNA TGTGCCGGGAACAGGGAATGGGACACCGGGGAGCTGTTTTTT. Combining the CDR3 with reference TRBV5-5 and TRBJ2-2 gives the whole variable domain DAGVTQSPTHLIKTRGQQVTLRCSPISGHKSVSWYQQVLGQGPQFIFQYYEKEERGRGNFPDRFSARQFPNYSSELNVNALLLGDSALYLCAGNREWDTGELFFGEGSRLTVL.

This clonotype was observed many times. V and J are TRBV7-2 and TRBJ2-5, with D maybe TRBD1 (5 bases). The ends were cut back, 3 bases at V and 1 base at J, with 9 bases in the middle. This CDR3 comprises 14 residues. CDR1 is SGHTA, CDR2 FQGNSA, per germline. CDR3 nucleotide sequence: TGTGCCAGCAGCTTTTGGCAGGGCCAAGAGACCCAGTACTTC. It encodes CASSFWQGQETQYF.

The table lists this clonotype with many counts. The chain combines TRBV5-5 with TRBJ2-1; no reliable D call. The CDR3 runs to 12 residues. The V end lost 9 bases, the J end lost 5 bases, and 12 bases lay between the germline ends. Germline assignment: CDR1 SGHKS and CDR2 YYEKEE (reference sequence). The CDR3 reads CATSENNNEQFF. The CDR3, as DNA: TGTGCCACCTCGGAGAACAACAATGAGCAGTTCTTC.

The rearrangement links TRBV6-2 or TRBV6-3 to TRBJ2-1; TRBD2 agrees at 7 bases. This CDR3 has 20 amino acids. J gave up 3 bases and V 7 bases, and 24 bases lay outside the gene matches. Per the germline V gene, CDR1 is MNHEY and CDR2 is SVGEGT. This CDR3 reads CASKQPGLTLQMAHYNEQFF. The CDR3 DNA sequence: TGTGCCAGCAAACAACCGGGACTAACCCTGCAAATGGCACACTACAATGAGCAGTTCTTC.

This rearrangement joins TRBV5-8 to TRBJ2-1; 7 bases agree with TRBD2. Germline CDR1 SGHTS, CDR2 YDEGEE. The CDR3 sequence is 15 residues long. J lost 0 bases, V lost 4 bases, and 4 bases had no gene match. CDR3 nucleotide sequence: TGTGCCAGCAGCCTAGCGGAGAGCTCCTACAATGAGCAGTTCTTC. Protein product: CASSLAESSYNEQFF.

The rearrangement uses TRBV18 and TRBJ2-1; 7 positions match TRBD1. The CDR3 loop spans 18 amino acids. CDR1 is KGHSH, CDR2 LQKENI, per germline. Trimming at V came to 2 bases and at J to 4 bases, leaving 14 bases not matched to a gene. The CDR3 region is CASSPFSPDRILYNEQFF. DNA of the CDR3: TGTGCCAGCTCACCATTCTCCCCGGACAGGATTCTATACAATGAGCAGTTCTTC.

This clonotype was found many times. The chain combines TRBV2 with TRBJ2-2; no clear D gene. Germline loops: CDR1 SNHLY, CDR2 FYNNEI. The CDR3 has 14 residues. V lost 1 base, J lost 7 bases, and 10 bases lay in between. DNA of the CDR3: TGTGCCAGCAGTGAAGGGGCCTATATCGGGGAGCTGTTTTTT. It codes for CASSEGAYIGELFF.

At least ten counts were recorded for this clonotype. The V and J genes are TRBV20-1 and TRBJ2-7; D might be TRBD1 (6 bases). Trimming took off 0 bases at V and 4 bases at J, with 10 bases between the two ends. Germline CDR1 and CDR2: DFQATT and SNEGSKA (reference sequence). This CDR3 is built from 13 residues. The CDR3 sequence is CSARDEGGYEQYF. CDR3 in DNA: TGCAGTGCTAGAGATGAAGGGGGATACGAGCAGTACTTC.

This clonotype has just a few counts. This CDR3 reads CASSLVLPGQNNEQFF. For the CDR3, the DNA is TGTGCCAGCAGCTTAGTTCTCCCGGGACAGAACAATGAGCAGTTCTTC. The chain combines TRBV7-8 with TRBJ2-1, with TRBD1 matching over 7 bases. The germline CDR1 and CDR2 sequences are SGHVS and FQNEAQ. Unmatched junction bases numbered 8, after V lost 1 base and J lost 5 bases. There are 16 residues in the CDR3.

As to this clonotype: This may stem from a read error, because a much larger clone lies one nucleotide away. The chain links TRBV12-3 or TRBV12-4 to TRBJ2-2; 14 bases match TRBD2. V shed 6 bases, J shed 5 bases, and the junction held 5 bases outside the gene matches. The CDR3 consists of 16 residues. CDR3 residues: CASSRLAGGPTGELFF. CDR3 coding DNA: TGTGCCAGCAGCCGACTAGCGGGGGGGCCGACCGGGGAGCTGTTTTTT.

This clonotype came up many times. This chain links TRBV27 with TRBJ1-2; no definite D call. Germline CDR1 and CDR2: MNHEY and SMNVEV (reference sequence). The CDR3 spans 13 residues. V lost 7 bases, J lost 3 bases, and 12 bases lay in between. The CDR3 protein is CASKGYGHYGYTF. The CDR3 DNA sequence: TGTGCCAGCAAAGGGTATGGACACTATGGCTACACCTTC.

This clonotype was observed many times. The chain has TRBV20-1 and TRBJ2-7; D is perhaps TRBD2 (7 bases). This CDR3 has 15 amino acids. Per the germline V gene, CDR1 is DFQATT and CDR2 is SNEGSKA (reference sequence). The V end was cut by 1 base, the J end by 0 bases, with 13 bases between. CDR3 region: CSARGRGGDSYEQYF. CDR3 nucleotides: TGCAGTGCTAGAGGGAGGGGGGGGGACTCCTACGAGCAGTACTTC.

This clonotype has just a few counts. The J gene is TRBJ1-2, the V gene TRBV27; D gene uncertain. Germline V gives CDR1 MNHEY, CDR2 SMNVEV (reference sequence). V gave up 7 bases and J gave up 0 bases, with 15 bases separating them. CDR3 size: 15 residues. The CDR3 loop reads CASKLSDGANYGYTF. In nucleotides, the CDR3 is TGTGCCAGCAAGCTGTCGGACGGAGCTAACTATGGCTACACCTTC.

This clonotype was detected only a few times. The chain has TRBV19 and TRBJ1-4; no firm D call. Germline V gene sequence: CDR1 LNHDA, CDR2 SQIVND (reference sequence). V was shortened by 6 bases and J by 8 bases, with 16 bases between the two germline ends. This CDR3 region has 14 residues. DNA for the CDR3: TGTGCCAGTAGACCAAGGGCGACCGGCGAAAAACTGTTTTTT. It codes for CASRPRATGEKLFF.

Concerning this clonotype: At one of its ends the junction is not consistent with the germline gene, which may arise from a read error. This chain links TRBV11-2 with TRBJ2-3, with D tentatively TRBD2 (5 bases). The length of the CDR3 is 13 residues. Germline V gives CDR1 SGHAT, CDR2 FQNNGV. The CDR3: CTSSLSRADTQYF. CDR3 nucleotide sequence: TGTACCAGCAGCTTATCGAGGGCAGATACGCAGTATTTT.

The J gene is TRBJ2-7, the V gene TRBV29-1; 8 nucleotides line up with TRBD2. The CDR3 length is 15 residues. CDR1 and CDR2 from the germline V gene are SQVTM and ANQGSEA. V dropped 2 bases and J dropped 3; count of bases not matched to a gene: 9. The CDR3 region has the DNA TGCAGCGTTGAAAAGGCGGGAGGTATTGACTACGAGCAGTACTTC. Encoded protein: CSVEKAGGIDYEQYF.

This clonotype appeared many times. The V gene is TRBV20-1, the J gene TRBJ1-2; 7 nucleotides agree with TRBD1. Germline trimming cut 5 bases from V and 9 bases from J; bases unmatched to any gene: 9. This CDR3 spans 12 amino acids. The germline V gene encodes CDR1 DFQATT and CDR2 SNEGSKA (reference sequence). The CDR3 is CSAARQGGSYTF. CDR3 DNA sequence: TGCAGTGCTGCCCGACAGGGAGGGAGCTACACCTTC.

The rearrangement joins TRBV5-1 to TRBJ2-3, with D tentatively TRBD2 (7 bases). V lost 1 base to trimming and J lost 3 bases, with 12 bases between them. CDR1 is SGHRS, CDR2 YFSETQ, per germline. The CDR3 length is 15 residues. Here the CDR3 reads CASSLRGARTDTQYF. In nucleotides, the CDR3 is TGCGCCAGCAGCTTGCGGGGGGCGCGAACAGATACGCAGTATTTT.

This clonotype has only one observation. The rearrangement uses TRBV27 and TRBJ1-1; weak D call: TRBD1 (5 bases). Deletions cut 6 bases from V and 4 bases from J, with 12 bases between. The CDR3 is made up of 13 amino acids. Germline loops: CDR1 MNHEY, CDR2 SMNVEV (reference sequence). DNA for the CDR3: TGTGCCAGCAGAGGAGCGGGGGGCACTGAAGCTTTCTTT. Translated, it gives CASRGAGGTEAFF.

The J gene is TRBJ1-1, the V gene TRBV13; D unresolved. This CDR3 is built from 10 residues. Germline V CDR1 and CDR2: PRHDT, FYEKMQ (reference sequence). Trimming pared 11 bases from V and 7 bases from J, leaving 11 bases between. The CDR3 region has the DNA TGTGCCGTCGGGAGTTTTGAAGCTTTCTTT. Translation gives CAVGSFEAFF.

This clonotype was recorded a few times. Written as DNA, the CDR3 is TGCAGTGCTAGAGAGGTCGACAGCTATGGCTACACCTTC. Its translation: CSAREVDSYGYTF. The chain recombines TRBV20-1 with TRBJ1-2; a possible D gene is TRBD1 (5 bases). Trimming stripped 0 bases from V and 4 bases from J, with 9 bases between. CDR3 length: 13 amino acids. Germline V gives CDR1 DFQATT, CDR2 SNEGSKA (reference sequence).

The chain recombines TRBV6-1 with TRBJ2-1, with D possibly TRBD2 on 7 matching bases. The CDR3 covers 15 residues. The germline V gene has CDR1 MNHNS and CDR2 SASEGT. Trimming shortened V by 6 bases and J by 7 bases, and 19 bases separated the two germline ends. In DNA form, the CDR3 reads TGTGCCAGCAGCCCCGGGGGGCCCCCTGGGAATGAGCAGTTCTTC. This gives the protein CASSPGGPPGNEQFF.